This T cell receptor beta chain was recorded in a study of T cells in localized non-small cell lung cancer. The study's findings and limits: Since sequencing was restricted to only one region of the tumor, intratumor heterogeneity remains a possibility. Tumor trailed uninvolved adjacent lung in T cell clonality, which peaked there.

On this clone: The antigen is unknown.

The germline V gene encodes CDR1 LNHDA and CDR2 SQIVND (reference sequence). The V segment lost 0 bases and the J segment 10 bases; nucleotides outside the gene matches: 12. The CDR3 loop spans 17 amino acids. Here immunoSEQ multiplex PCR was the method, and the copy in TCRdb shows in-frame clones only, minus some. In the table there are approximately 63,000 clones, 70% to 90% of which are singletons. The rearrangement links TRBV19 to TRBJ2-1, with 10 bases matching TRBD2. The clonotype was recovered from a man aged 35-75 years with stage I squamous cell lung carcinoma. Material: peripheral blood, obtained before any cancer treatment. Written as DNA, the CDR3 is TGTGCCAGTAGTATAGACGGGCTAGCGGGAGCCCCTAGAGAGCAGTTCTTC. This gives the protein CASSIDGLAGAPREQFF.